This T cell receptor beta chain was captured by sequencing in a study of T-cell reconstitution after alpha-beta-depleted transplantation in children. Whole-study findings and limits: Some patients owed their high day-60 TCRbeta diversity to surviving recipient T cells and thymic progenitors. Newly produced T cells mostly provided counts and TCRbeta diversity after one year, as hyperexpanded clones declined. The study reportedly traced alpha-beta T cells about two months after transplant to several hundred expanded graft clones.

Preparation of the TCRbeta library used unique molecular identifiers. Each CDR3 protein gets one entry after TCRdb re-called the PCR reads with MiXCR. Of 250,000 to 300,000 distinct CDR3 sequences listed, about 9.9% are singletons. Germline CDR1 reads SGHDT; CDR2 reads YYEEEE. The CDR3 consists of 13 residues. Trimming removed 2 bases at V and 0 bases at J, with 5 bases between. Points on this clonotype: Its antigen remains unknown.

The TCR sequence derives from a male patient between 2 and 10 years old who had a stem cell transplant for chronic granulomatous disease, so the T cells may come from the graft donor. The J gene is TRBJ1-2, the V gene TRBV5-6; D unresolved. Sequencing used peripheral blood, obtained 180 days after TCRalphabeta/CD19-depleted stem cell transplant. CDR3 in DNA: TGTGCCAGCAGCTTCCAGGCTAACTATGGCTACACCTTC. Its protein product is CASSFQANYGYTF.